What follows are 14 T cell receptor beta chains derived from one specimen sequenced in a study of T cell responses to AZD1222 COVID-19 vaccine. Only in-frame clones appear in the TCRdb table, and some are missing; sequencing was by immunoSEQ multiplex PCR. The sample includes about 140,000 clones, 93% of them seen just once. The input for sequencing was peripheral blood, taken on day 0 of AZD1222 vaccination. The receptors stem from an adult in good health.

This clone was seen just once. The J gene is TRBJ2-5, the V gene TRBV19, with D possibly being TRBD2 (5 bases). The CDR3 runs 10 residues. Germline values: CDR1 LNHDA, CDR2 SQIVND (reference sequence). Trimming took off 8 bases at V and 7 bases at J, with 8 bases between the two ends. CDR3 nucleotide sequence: TGTGCCAGTGGAGGTTCGACCCAGTACTTC. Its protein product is CASGGSTQYF.

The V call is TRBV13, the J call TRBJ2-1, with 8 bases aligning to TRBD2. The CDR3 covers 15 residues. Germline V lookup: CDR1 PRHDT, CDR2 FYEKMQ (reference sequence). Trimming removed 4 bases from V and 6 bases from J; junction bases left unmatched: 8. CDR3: CASSSQREWANEQFF. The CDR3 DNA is TGTGCCAGCAGCTCACAGCGGGAGTGGGCCAATGAGCAGTTCTTC.

The CDR3 region has the DNA TGTGCCAGCAGCTTAGGGGCCGAGGGAGGGCTGCCAGATACGCAGTATTTT. It translates to CASSLGAEGGLPDTQYF. The genes are TRBV7-9 and TRBJ2-3; TRBD2 aligns across 7 bases. Germline lookup yields CDR1 SEHNR and CDR2 FQNEAQ (reference sequence). The CDR3 is 17 residues long. V shed 1 base and J 4 bases; nucleotides not matched to a gene: 11.

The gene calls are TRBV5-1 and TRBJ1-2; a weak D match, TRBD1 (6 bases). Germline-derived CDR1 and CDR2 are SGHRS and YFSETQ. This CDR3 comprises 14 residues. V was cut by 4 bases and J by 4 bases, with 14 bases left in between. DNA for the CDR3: TGCGCCAGCAGCCCCACAGGGCAGCCCTATGGCTACACCTTC. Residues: CASSPTGQPYGYTF.

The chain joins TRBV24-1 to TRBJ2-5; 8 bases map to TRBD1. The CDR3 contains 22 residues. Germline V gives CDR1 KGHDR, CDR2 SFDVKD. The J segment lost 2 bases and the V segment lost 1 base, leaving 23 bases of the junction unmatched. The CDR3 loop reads CATSDFVNAETQGARVQETQYF. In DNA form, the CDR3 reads TGTGCCACCAGTGATTTTGTCAATGCCGAAACTCAGGGGGCCCGAGTGCAAGAGACCCAGTACTTC.

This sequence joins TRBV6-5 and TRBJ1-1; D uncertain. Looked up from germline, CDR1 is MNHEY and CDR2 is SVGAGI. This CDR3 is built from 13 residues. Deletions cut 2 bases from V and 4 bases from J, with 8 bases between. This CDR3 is CASSYRRATEAFF. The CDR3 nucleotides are TGTGCCAGCAGTTACCGTAGAGCCACTGAAGCTTTCTTT.

DNA of the CDR3: TGTGCCAGCAGCCCGGACTTGAGACAAGAGACCCAGTACTTC. It encodes CASSPDLRQETQYF. This chain links TRBV9 with TRBJ2-5, with D perhaps TRBD2 (5 bases). The CDR3 runs 14 residues. Trimming stripped 4 bases from V and 2 bases from J, with 12 bases between. Germline V gene lookup returns CDR1 SGDLS and CDR2 YYNGEE.

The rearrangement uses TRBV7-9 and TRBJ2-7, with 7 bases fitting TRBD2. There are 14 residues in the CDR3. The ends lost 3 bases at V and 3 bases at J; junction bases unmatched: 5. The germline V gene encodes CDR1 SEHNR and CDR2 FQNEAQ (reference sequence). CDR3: CASSLWEGNYEQYF. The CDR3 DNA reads TGTGCCAGCAGCTTGTGGGAGGGGAACTACGAGCAGTACTTC.

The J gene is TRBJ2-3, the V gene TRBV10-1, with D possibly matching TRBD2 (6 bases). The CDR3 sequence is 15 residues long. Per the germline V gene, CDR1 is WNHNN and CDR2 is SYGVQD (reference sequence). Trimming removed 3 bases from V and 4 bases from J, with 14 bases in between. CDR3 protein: CASSETGVGPDTQYF. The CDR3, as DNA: TGCGCCAGCAGTGAAACGGGAGTGGGCCCAGATACGCAGTATTTT.

Written as DNA, the CDR3 is TGTGCTAGTGGTTTGGAGACGGTTTACAATGAGCAGTTCTTC. It codes for CASGLETVYNEQFF. The rearrangement joins TRBV12-5 to TRBJ2-1; D unresolved. The CDR3 is made up of 14 amino acids. V was shortened by 1 base and J by 4 bases, with 8 bases between the two germline ends. CDR1 and CDR2 from the germline V gene are LGHNT and FRNRAP.

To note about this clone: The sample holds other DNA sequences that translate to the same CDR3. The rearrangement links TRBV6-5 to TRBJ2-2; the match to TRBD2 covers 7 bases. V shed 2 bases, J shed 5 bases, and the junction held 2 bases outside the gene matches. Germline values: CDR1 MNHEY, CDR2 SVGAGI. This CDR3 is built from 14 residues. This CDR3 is CASSYDSGTGELFF. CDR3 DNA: TGTGCCAGCAGTTACGATAGCGGGACCGGGGAGCTGTTTTTT.

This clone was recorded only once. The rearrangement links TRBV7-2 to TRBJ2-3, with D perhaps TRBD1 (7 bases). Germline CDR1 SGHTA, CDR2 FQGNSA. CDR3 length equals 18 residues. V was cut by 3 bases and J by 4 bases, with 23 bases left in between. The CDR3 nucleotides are TGTGCCAGCAGCTTCCCCATGCAGGGGGGAGAGGTGCCAGATACGCAGTATTTT. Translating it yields CASSFPMQGGEVPDTQYF. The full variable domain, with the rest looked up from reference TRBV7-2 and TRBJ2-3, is GAGVSQSPSNKVTEKGKDVELRCDPISGHTALYWYRQSLGQGLEFLIYFQGNSAPDKSGLPSDRFSAERTGGSVSTLTIQRTQQEDSAVYLCASSFPMQGGEVPDTQYFGPGTRLTVL.

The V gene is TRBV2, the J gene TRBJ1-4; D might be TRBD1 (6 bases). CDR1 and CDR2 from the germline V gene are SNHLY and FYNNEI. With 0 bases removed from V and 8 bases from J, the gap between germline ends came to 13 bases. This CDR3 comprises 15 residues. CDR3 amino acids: CASSEARGAVEKLFF. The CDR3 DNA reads TGTGCCAGCAGTGAAGCGCGGGGGGCGGTGGAAAAACTGTTTTTT.

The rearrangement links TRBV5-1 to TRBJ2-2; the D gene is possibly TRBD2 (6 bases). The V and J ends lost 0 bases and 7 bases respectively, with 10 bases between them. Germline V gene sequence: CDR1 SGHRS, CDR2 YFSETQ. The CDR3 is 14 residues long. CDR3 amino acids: CASSLVVEGGELFF. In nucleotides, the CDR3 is TGCGCCAGCAGCTTGGTAGTGGAGGGCGGGGAGCTGTTTTTT. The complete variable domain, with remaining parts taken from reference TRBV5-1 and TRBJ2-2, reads KAGVTQTPRYLIKTRGQQVTLSCSPISGHRSVSWYQQTPGQGLQFLFEYFSETQRNKGNFPGRFSGRQFSNSRSEMNVSTLELGDSALYLCASSLVVEGGELFFGEGSRLTVL.